The clone carrying this TCR beta chain was detected ten times or more. No antigen is known for it. The data were taken from a study of CD8 T cells in ankylosing spondylitis. The length of the CDR3 is 16 residues. Unmatched junction bases numbered 7, after V lost 4 bases and J lost 4 bases. Looked up from germline, CDR1 is SGHAT and CDR2 is FQNNGV. TCRdb called the 5' RACE reads again in MiXCR, with one record for every CDR3 protein. Of a few hundred thousand distinct CDR3 sequences in the sample, about 10% were seen once. Study-level points and caveats: Ankylosing spondylitis blood appeared to carry a characteristic TCR beta motif of roughly 8 highly homologous variants. Within matched ankylosing spondylitis synovial fluid, disease-linked clones were reportedly significantly enriched. Some of the motif variants had earlier been found in reactive arthritis patients' fluid and blood.

The receptor was isolated from a male donor with ankylosing spondylitis or in good health (not recorded which). The sample comprised blood, either unsorted or a sorted T cell fraction (not recorded which). J is TRBJ2-3 and V is TRBV11-2; 11 bases agree with TRBD2. CDR3 sequence: CASSSVSGGAADTQYF. The CDR3 nucleotides are TGTGCCAGCAGCTCGGTTAGCGGGGGGGCGGCAGATACGCAGTATTTT.